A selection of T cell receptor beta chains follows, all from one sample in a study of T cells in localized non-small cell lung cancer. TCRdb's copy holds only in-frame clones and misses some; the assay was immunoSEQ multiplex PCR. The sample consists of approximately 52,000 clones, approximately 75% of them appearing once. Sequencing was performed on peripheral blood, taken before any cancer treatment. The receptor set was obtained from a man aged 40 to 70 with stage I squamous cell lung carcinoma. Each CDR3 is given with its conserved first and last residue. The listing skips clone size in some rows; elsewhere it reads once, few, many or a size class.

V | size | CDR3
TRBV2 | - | CASRGLAGGLETQYF
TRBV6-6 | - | CASALPGDQPQHF
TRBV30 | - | CAWIQPGLNTGELFF
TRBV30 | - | CACQGVPLNTEAFF
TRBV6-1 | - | CASSRTGNTEAFF
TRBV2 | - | CASSANNEQFF
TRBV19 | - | CASKGTITYEQYF
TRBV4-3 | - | CASSPGTGGNQPQHF
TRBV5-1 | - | CASSSGEEGHFGYTF
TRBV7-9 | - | CASSETRALANEQFF
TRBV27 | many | CASGTLGTGGGETQYF
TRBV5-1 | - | CASSPDPAGSYEQYF
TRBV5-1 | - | CASSLDPFEQYF
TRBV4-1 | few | CASSRPDTYYGYTF
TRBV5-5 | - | CASTRGDRYQETQYF
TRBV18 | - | CASSPGRDQDEQYF
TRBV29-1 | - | CSVDWRQGTDTQYF
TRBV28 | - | CASSPRGRNPSPLHF
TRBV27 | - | CASSLSQLINEQFF
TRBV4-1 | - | CASSQGGGGNSPLHF
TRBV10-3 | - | CAISESSGVDEQYF
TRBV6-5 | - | CASERAAEAFF